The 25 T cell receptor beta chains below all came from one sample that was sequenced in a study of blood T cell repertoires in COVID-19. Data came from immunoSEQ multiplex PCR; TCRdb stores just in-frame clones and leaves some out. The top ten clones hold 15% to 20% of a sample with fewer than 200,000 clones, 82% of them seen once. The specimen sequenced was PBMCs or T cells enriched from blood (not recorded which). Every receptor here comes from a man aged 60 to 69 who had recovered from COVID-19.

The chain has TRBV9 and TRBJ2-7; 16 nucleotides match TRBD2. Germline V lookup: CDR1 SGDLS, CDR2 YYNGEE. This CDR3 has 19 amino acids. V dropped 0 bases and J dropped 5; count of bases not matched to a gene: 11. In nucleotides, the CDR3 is TGTGCCAGCAGCGTAGCTGGTGGGGGACTAGCGGGGGGGCCCGACGAGCAGTACTTC. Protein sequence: CASSVAGGGLAGGPDEQYF.

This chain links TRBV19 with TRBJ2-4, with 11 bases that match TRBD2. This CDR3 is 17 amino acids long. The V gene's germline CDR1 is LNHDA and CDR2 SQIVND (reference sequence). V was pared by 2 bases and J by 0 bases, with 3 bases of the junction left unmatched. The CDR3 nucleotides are TGTGCCAGTAGTATAAGACTAGCGGGACTAGCCAAAAACATTCAGTACTTC. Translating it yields CASSIRLAGLAKNIQYF.

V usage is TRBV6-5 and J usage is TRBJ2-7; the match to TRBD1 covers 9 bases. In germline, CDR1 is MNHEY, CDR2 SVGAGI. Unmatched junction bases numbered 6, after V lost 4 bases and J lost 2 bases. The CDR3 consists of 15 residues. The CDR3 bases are TGTGCCAGCAGTTTGACAGGGGGGGAAACCTACGAGCAGTACTTC. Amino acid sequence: CASSLTGGETYEQYF.

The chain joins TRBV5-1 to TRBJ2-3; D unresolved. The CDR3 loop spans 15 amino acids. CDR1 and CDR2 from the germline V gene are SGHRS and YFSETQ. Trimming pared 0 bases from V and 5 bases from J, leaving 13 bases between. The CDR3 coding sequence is TGCGCCAGCAGCTTGGAACACAGACCATTAGATACGCAGTATTTT. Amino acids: CASSLEHRPLDTQYF.

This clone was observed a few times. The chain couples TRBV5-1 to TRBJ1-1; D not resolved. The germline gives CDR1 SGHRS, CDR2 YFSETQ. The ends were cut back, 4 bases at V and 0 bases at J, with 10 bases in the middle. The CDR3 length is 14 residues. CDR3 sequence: CASSPEGMNTEAFF. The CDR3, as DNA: TGCGCCAGCAGCCCTGAGGGCATGAACACTGAAGCTTTCTTT.

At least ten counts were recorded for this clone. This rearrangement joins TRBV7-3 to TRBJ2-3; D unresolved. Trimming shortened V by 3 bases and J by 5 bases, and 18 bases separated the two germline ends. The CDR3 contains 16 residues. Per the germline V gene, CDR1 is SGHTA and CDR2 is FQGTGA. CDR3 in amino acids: CASSFDGSPTRDTQYF. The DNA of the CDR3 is TGTGCCAGCAGCTTTGATGGTTCCCCCACAAGAGATACGCAGTATTTT.

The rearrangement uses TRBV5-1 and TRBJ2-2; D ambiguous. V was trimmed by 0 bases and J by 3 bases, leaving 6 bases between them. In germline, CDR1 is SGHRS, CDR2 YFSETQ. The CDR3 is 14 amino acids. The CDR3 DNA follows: TGCGCCAGCAGCTTGGCCCCGGACACCGGGGAGCTGTTTTTT. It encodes CASSLAPDTGELFF.

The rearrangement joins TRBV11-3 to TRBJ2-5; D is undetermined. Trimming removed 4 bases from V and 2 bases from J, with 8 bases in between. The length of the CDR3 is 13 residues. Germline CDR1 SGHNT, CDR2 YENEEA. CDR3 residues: CASSWRGQETQYF. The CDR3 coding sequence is TGTGCCAGCAGCTGGAGAGGACAAGAGACCCAGTACTTC.

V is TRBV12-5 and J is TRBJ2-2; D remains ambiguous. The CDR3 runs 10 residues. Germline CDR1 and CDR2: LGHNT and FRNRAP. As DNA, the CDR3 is TGTGGTTCGGTTCTCGGGGAGCTGTTTTTT. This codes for CGSVLGELFF.

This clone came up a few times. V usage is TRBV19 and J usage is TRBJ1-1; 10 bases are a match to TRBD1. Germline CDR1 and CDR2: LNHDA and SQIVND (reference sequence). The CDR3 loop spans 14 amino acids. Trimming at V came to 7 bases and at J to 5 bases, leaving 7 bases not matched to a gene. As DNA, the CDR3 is TGTGCCAGTACTCGAGACAGGGGGCAAACTGAAGCTTTCTTT. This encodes CASTRDRGQTEAFF.

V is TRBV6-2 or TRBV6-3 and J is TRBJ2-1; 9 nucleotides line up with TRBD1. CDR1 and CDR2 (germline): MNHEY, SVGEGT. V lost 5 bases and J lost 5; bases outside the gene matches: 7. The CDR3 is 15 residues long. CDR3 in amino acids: CASSTGQGWDNEQFF. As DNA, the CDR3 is TGTGCCAGCAGTACCGGACAGGGGTGGGACAATGAGCAGTTCTTC.

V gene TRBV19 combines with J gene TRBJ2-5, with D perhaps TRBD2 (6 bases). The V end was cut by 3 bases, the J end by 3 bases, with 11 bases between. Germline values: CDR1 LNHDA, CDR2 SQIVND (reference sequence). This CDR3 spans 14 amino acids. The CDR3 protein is CASSILAGKETQYF. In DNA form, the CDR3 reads TGTGCCAGTAGTATCTTGGCGGGAAAAGAGACCCAGTACTTC.

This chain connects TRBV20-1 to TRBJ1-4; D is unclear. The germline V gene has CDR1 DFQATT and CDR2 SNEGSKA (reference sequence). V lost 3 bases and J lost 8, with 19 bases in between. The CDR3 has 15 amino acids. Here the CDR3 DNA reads TGCAGTGCTAGTGTTTCAAGTTGGGCGGGGGAAAAACTGTTTTTT. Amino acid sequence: CSASVSSWAGEKLFF.

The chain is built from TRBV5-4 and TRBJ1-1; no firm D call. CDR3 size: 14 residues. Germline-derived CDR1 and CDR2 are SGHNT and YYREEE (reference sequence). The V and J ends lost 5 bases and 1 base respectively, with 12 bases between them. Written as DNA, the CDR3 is TGTGCCAGCAGGAGAGACATAAGGAACACTGAAGCTTTCTTT. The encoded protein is CASRRDIRNTEAFF.

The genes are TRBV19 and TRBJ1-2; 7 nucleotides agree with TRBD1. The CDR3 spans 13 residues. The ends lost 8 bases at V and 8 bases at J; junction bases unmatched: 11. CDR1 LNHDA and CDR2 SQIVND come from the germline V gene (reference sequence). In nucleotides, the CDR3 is TGTGCCAGTGCACCGTACAGGGGTGGAGGCTACACCTTC. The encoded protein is CASAPYRGGGYTF.

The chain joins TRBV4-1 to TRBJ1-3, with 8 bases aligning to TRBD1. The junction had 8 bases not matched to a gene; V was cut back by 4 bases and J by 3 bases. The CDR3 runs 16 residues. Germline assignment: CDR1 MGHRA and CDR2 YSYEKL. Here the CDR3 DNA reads TGCGCCAGCAGCCCGACCCCAGGGGGCGTTGGAAACACCATATATTTT. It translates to CASSPTPGGVGNTIYF.

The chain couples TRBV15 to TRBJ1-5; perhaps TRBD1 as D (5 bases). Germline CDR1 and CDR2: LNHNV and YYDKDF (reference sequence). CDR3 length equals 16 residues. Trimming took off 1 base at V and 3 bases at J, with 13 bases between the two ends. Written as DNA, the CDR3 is TGTGCCACCAGCAGAGCGTCTCAGGGCCACAATCAGCCCCAGCATTTT. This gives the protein CATSRASQGHNQPQHF.

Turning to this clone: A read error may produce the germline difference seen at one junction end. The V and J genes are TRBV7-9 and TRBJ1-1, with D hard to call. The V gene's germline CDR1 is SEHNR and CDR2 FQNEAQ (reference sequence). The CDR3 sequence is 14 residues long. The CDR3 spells CASSLAGMNTEAFF. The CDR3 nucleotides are TGTGCCAGCAGCCTAGCGGGCATGAACACTGAAGCTTTCTTT.

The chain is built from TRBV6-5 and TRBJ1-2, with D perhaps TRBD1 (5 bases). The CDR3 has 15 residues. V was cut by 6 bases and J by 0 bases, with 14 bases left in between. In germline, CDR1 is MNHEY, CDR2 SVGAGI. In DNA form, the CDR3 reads TGTGCCAGCAGAAAAGACGGGACTCCTAACTATGGCTACACCTTC. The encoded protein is CASRKDGTPNYGYTF.

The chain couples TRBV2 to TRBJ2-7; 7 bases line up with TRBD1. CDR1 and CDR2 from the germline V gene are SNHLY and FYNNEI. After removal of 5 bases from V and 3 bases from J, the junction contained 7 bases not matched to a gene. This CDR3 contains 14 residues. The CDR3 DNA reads TGTGCCAGCAGTTTGGGACAGAAATTCTACGAGCAGTACTTC. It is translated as CASSLGQKFYEQYF. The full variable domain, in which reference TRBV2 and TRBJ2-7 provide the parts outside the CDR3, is EPEVTQTPSHQVTQMGQEVILRCVPISNHLYFYWYRQILGQKVEFLVSFYNNEISEKSEIFDDQFSVERPDGSNFTLKIRSTKLEDSAMYFCASSLGQKFYEQYFGPGTRLTVT.

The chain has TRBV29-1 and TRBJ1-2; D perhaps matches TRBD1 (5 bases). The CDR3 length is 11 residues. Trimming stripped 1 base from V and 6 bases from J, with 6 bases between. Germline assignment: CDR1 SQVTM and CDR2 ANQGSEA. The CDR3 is CSVEGGDGYTF. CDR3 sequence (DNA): TGCAGCGTTGAAGGGGGGGATGGCTACACCTTC.

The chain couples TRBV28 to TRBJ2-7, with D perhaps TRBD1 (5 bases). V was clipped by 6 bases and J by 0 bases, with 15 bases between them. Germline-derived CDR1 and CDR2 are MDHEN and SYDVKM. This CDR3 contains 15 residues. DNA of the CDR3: TGTGCCAGCAGAACCCGAGACAGAAACTCCTACGAGCAGTACTTC. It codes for CASRTRDRNSYEQYF.

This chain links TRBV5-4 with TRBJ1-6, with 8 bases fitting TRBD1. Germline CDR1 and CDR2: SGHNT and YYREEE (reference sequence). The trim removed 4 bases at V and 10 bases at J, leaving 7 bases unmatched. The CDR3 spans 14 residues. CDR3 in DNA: TGTGCCAGCAGCGTGGACAGGGATGGGTCACCCCTCCACTTT. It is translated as CASSVDRDGSPLHF.

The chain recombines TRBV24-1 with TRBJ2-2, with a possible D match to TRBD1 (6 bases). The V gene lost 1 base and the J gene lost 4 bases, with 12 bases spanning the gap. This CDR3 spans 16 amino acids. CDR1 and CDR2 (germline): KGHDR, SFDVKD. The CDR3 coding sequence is TGTGCCACCAGTGATTTTCCTACAGGGCCCACCGGGGAGCTGTTTTTT. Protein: CATSDFPTGPTGELFF.

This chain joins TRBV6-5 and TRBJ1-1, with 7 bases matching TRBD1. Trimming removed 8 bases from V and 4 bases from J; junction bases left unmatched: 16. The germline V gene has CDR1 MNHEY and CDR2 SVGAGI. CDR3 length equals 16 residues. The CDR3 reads CASGLRTNRGVTEAFF. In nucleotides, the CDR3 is TGTGCCAGCGGTTTGCGGACGAACAGGGGAGTCACTGAAGCTTTCTTT.